This T cell receptor beta chain stems from a study of blood T cell repertoires in COVID-19. Study-level background: Acute and convalescent COVID-19 samples came from the United States, Italy and Spain. PBMCs, B-cell-depleted T cells, or T cells provided the cDNA or gDNA that made up the material.

The CDR3 is 14 amino acids. V shed 3 bases, J shed 9 bases, and the junction held 8 bases outside the gene matches. The germline gives CDR1 GTSNPN, CDR2 SVGIG (reference sequence). Original processing methods: Amplified reference gene primers provided the basis for estimating nucleated cell counts. Profiled with immunoSEQ multiplex PCR; TCRdb holds only in-frame clones, not every one. That table is the source of V, J and clone size, and D and trimming were worked out from the DNA. The table includes a few hundred thousand clones, 89% detected once. The sequence came from a woman in her 40s who had recovered from COVID-19. The chain employs TRBV30 and TRBJ2-1; 10 bases fit TRBD2. The specimen was peripheral blood. CDR3 nucleotides: TGTGCCTGGAGGGCCCGAGCGGGAGGGGGTGAGCAGTTCTTC. It is translated as CAWRARAGGGEQFF. Full variable domain (outside the CDR3, taken from reference TRBV30 and TRBJ2-1): SQTIHQWPATLVQPVGSPLSLECTVEGTSNPNLYWYRQAAGRGLQLLFYSVGIGQISSEVPQNLSASRPQDRQFILSSKKLLLSDSGFYLCAWRARAGGGEQFFGPGTRLTVL.